This T cell receptor beta chain was documented in a study of OX40 agonist ivuxolimab in advanced cancers. Across the study: Enrollees could have had prior anti-PD-1, anti-PD-L1 or anti-CTLA-4 therapy, which more than 30% had received.

As to this clone: Its antigen is not identified.

Study-wide points: The average count of expanded clones was higher among CD8+ T cells than among CD4+.

The assay was immunoSEQ multiplex PCR, and TCRdb's table has in-frame clones only and misses some. The repertoire has 30,000 to 45,000 clones, approximately 90% of them found once; the top ten carry roughly 13%. There are 15 residues in the CDR3. Germline lookup yields CDR1 SGHTA and CDR2 FQGTGA. The chain employs TRBV7-3 and TRBJ2-5; D might be TRBD1 (6 bases). Judging by the DNA end, TRBJ2-7 fits better; the J call may be wrong. The source is an adult with an advanced solid tumor such as melanoma, head and neck, liver or kidney cancer. Sequenced material: CD4+ or CD8+ T cells sorted from blood, taken in a trial of the OX40 agonist ivuxolimab. The CDR3: CASSLNPGQFYEQYF. The CDR3 nucleotides are TGTGCCAGCAGCTTAAACCCGGGACAATTCTACGAGCAGTACTTC.